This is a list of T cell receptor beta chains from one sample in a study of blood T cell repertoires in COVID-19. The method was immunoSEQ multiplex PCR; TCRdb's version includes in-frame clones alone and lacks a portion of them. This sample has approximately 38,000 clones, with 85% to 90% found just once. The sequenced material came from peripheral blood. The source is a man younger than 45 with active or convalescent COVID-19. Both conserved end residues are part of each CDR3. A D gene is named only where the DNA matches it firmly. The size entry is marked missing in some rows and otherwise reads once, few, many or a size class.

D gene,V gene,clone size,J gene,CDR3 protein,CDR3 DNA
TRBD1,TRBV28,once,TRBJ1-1,CASKGQGRTEAFF,TGTGCCAGCAAGGGACAGGGGAGGACTGAAGCTTTCTTT
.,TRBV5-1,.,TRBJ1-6,CASSLMGLADSPLHF,TGCGCCAGCAGCCTGATGGGACTTGCGGATTCACCCCTCCACTTT
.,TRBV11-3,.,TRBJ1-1,CASTRGPVRSTGSTEAFF,TGTGCCAGCACACGAGGACCTGTAAGGTCTACAGGATCCACTGAAGCTTTCTTT
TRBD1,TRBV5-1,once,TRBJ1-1,CASSPDRTHEAFF,TGCGCCAGCAGCCCGGACAGGACGCACGAAGCTTTCTTT
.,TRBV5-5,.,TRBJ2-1,CASSLMSSSSYNEQFF,TGTGCCAGCAGCTTAATGAGCTCGAGCTCCTACAATGAGCAGTTCTTC
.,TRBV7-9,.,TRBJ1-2,CASSQTQDYYGYTF,TGTGCCAGCAGCCAAACCCAGGATTACTATGGCTACACCTTC
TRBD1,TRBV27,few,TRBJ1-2,CASKVGRGINYGYTF,TGTGCCAGCAAGGTCGGCAGGGGGATTAACTATGGCTACACCTTC
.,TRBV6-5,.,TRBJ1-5,CASRPPGQTNQPQHF,TGTGCCAGCAGGCCACCCGGACAGACCAATCAGCCCCAGCATTTT
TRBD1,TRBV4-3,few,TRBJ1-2,CASSQGDRDTNGYTF,TGCGCCAGCAGCCAAGGGGACAGGGATACTAATGGCTACACCTTC
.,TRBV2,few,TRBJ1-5,CASSPAAGESQPQHF,TGTGCCAGCAGTCCCGCCGCAGGGGAGAGTCAGCCCCAGCATTTT
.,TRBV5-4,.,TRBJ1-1,CASSLWLNTEAFF,TGTGCCAGCAGCTTGTGGCTTAACACTGAAGCTTTCTTT
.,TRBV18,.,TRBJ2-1,CASSRLAPNEQFF,TGTGCCAGCTCCAGGCTAGCGCCCAATGAGCAGTTCTTC
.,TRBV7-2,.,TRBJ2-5,CASSPRGFETQYF,TGTGCCAGCAGCCCTCGGGGGTTTGAGACCCAGTACTTC
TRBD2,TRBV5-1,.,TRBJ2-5,CASSTGLAGTGETQYF,TGCGCCAGCAGCACCGGACTAGCGGGGACTGGAGAGACCCAGTACTTC
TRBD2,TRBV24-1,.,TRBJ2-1,CATSDFPSGNRGEQFF,TGTGCCACCAGTGATTTCCCGAGCGGGAATAGAGGTGAGCAGTTCTTC
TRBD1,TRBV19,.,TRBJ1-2,CASSTQGGYGYTF,TGTGCCAGTAGCACCCAGGGGGGCTATGGCTACACCTTC
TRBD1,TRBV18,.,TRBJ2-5,CASSRQGTQETQYF,TGTGCCAGCTCGCGACAGGGGACCCAAGAGACCCAGTACTTC
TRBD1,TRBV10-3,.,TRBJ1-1,CAIRGTGPNTEAFF,TGTGCCATCAGGGGGACAGGGCCGAACACTGAAGCTTTCTTT